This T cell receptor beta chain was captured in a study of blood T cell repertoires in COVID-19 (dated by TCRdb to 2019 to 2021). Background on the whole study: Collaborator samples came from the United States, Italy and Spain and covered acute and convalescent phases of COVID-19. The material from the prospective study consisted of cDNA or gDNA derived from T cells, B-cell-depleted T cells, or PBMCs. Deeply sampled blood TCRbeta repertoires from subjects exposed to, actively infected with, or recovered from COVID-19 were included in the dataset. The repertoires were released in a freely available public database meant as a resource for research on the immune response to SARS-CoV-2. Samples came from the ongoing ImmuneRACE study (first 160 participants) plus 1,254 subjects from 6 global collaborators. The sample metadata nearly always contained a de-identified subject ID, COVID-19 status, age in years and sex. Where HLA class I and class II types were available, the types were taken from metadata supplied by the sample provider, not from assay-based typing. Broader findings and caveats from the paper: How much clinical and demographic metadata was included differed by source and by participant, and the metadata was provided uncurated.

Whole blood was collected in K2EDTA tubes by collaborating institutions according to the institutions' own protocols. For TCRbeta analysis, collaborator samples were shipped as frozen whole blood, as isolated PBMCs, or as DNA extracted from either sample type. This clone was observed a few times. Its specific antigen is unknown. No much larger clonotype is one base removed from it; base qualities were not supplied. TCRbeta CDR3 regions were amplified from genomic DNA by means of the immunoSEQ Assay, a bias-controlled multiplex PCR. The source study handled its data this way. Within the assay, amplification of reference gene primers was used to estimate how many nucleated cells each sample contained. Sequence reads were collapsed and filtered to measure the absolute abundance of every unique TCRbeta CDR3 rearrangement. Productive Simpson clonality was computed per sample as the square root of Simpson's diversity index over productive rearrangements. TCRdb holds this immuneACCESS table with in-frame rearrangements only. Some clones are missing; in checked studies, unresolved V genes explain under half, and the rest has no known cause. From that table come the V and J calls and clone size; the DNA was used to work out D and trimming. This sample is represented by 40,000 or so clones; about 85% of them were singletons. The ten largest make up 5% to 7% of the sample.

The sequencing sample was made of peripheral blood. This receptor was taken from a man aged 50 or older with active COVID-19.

Here is the DNA: TGCGCCAGCAGCTTGGAACGGGCCAGGGGGTATGGCTACACCTTC. This translates into CASSLERARGYGYTF. Rearrangement joined TRBV5-1 to TRBJ1-2; TRBD1 agrees with 7 junctional bases. The cysteine opens and the phenylalanine closes a CDR3 of 15 amino acids. Of the read, only the CDR3 DNA is kept; its 45 bases are in frame from base 1. V ends up 0 bases short and J 5 bases short, with an unmatched junction base count of 7. The germline V gene specifies SGHRS as CDR1 and YFSETQ as CDR2.